A single sample gave rise to the 2 T cell receptor beta chains below, sequenced in a study of cytomegalovirus exposure and HLA in healthy donors. The primer mix had 60 Vbeta and 13 Jbeta primers. Profiled with immunoSEQ multiplex PCR; TCRdb holds only in-frame clones, not every one. This table holds more than 200,000 clones, roughly 83% found once. Material for sequencing was PBMCs. These TCRs come from a girl between 10 and 17 years old in good health and CMV-seronegative.

J is TRBJ1-1 and V is TRBV5-8, with D hard to call. Germline CDR1 SGHTS, CDR2 YDEGEE. The CDR3 length is 16 residues. V was shortened by 0 bases and J by 1 base, with 13 bases between the two germline ends. CDR3 nucleotide sequence: TGTGCCAGCAGCTTGGCCTGGTCAGATCGGAACACTGAAGCTTTCTTT. Translated: CASSLAWSDRNTEAFF.

This clone was found a few times. The chain has TRBV2 and TRBJ1-1; D remains unclear. Germline CDR1 and CDR2: SNHLY and FYNNEI. V lost 10 bases, J lost 0 bases, and 15 bases lay in between. This CDR3 region has 14 residues. The CDR3 loop reads CATSDGLMNTEAFF. The DNA of the CDR3 is TGTGCCACTAGTGACGGTTTAATGAACACTGAAGCTTTCTTT.